Listed below are T cell receptor beta chains from one sample, sequenced in a study of blood T cell repertoires in COVID-19. Sequencing was performed with immunoSEQ multiplex PCR; in TCRdb, only in-frame clones are kept and a portion is missing. The repertoire holds some 200,000 clones, with about 90% as singletons. Sequencing was performed on peripheral blood. These receptors originate from a man under 40 with acute or convalescent COVID-19. The CDR3 runs from the conserved cysteine through the conserved F or W. The D gene is left open where the match is weak. Size is omitted from some rows. Given values are once, few, many or a class for expanded clones.

CDR3 protein: CASSPKTGFLNEKLFF; CDR3 DNA: TGTGCCAGCAGCCCCAAGACAGGGTTTTTGAATGAAAAACTGTTTTTT; V gene: TRBV9; clone size: NA; D gene: TRBD1; J gene: TRBJ1-4
CDR3 protein: CASSELAYYEQFF; CDR3 DNA: TGTGCCAGCAGTGAACTAGCTTACTATGAGCAGTTCTTC; V gene: TRBV6-1; clone size: NA; D gene: NA; J gene: TRBJ2-1
CDR3 protein: CVSSPPWDSLRGETQYF; CDR3 DNA: TGTGTCAGCAGCCCCCCCTGGGACAGTCTTAGAGGAGAGACCCAGTACTTC; V gene: TRBV28; clone size: NA; D gene: TRBD1; J gene: TRBJ2-5
CDR3 protein: CATSRRSGSLADTQYF; CDR3 DNA: TGTGCCACCAGCAGACGCAGCGGGAGTCTAGCTGATACGCAGTATTTT; V gene: TRBV15; clone size: NA; D gene: TRBD2; J gene: TRBJ2-3
CDR3 protein: CASMFQEKLFF; CDR3 DNA: TGTGCCAGCATGTTTCAGGAAAAACTGTTTTTT; V gene: TRBV2; clone size: NA; D gene: NA; J gene: TRBJ1-4
CDR3 protein: CASSVARGYTGELFF; CDR3 DNA: TGTGCCAGCAGCGTAGCCCGAGGTTACACCGGGGAGCTGTTTTTT; V gene: TRBV7-8; clone size: NA; D gene: NA; J gene: TRBJ2-2
CDR3 protein: CASSWEGDQPQHF; CDR3 DNA: TGTGCCAGCAGTTGGGAGGGGGATCAGCCCCAGCATTTT; V gene: TRBV6-6; clone size: NA; D gene: NA; J gene: TRBJ1-5
CDR3 protein: CASSDPGRTYGYTF; CDR3 DNA: TGTGCCAGCAGTGACCCTGGGCGGACTTATGGCTACACCTTC; V gene: TRBV2; clone size: NA; D gene: NA; J gene: TRBJ1-2
CDR3 protein: CASSFGTGNYGYTF; CDR3 DNA: TGTGCCAGCAGTTTTGGGACAGGGAACTATGGCTACACCTTC; V gene: TRBV28; clone size: NA; D gene: TRBD1; J gene: TRBJ1-2
CDR3 protein: CATSSSTRGTSGNITGELFF; CDR3 DNA: TGTGCCACCAGCAGTAGTACAAGAGGGACTAGCGGGAACATAACCGGGGAGCTGTTTTTT; V gene: TRBV15; clone size: NA; D gene: TRBD2; J gene: TRBJ2-2
CDR3 protein: CASSLGREQFF; CDR3 DNA: TGTGCCAGCAGTTTAGGGCGGGAGCAGTTCTTC; V gene: TRBV12-3/TRBV12-4; clone size: once; D gene: NA; J gene: TRBJ2-1
CDR3 protein: CATSDSRGRQPQHF; CDR3 DNA: TGTGCCACCAGTGATTCCAGGGGGCGACAGCCCCAGCATTTT; V gene: TRBV24-1; clone size: NA; D gene: TRBD1; J gene: TRBJ1-5
CDR3 protein: CATSKDRTNTEAFF; CDR3 DNA: TGTGCCACCAGCAAAGACAGGACTAACACTGAAGCTTTCTTT; V gene: TRBV15; clone size: NA; D gene: NA; J gene: TRBJ1-1
CDR3 protein: CASSLTGTGAAYEQYF; CDR3 DNA: TGTGCCAGCAGCTTAACTGGGACAGGAGCGGCCTACGAGCAGTACTTC; V gene: TRBV7-3; clone size: once; D gene: TRBD1; J gene: TRBJ2-7
CDR3 protein: CASSLFGTEAFF; CDR3 DNA: TGTGCCAGCAGCCTATTCGGCACTGAAGCTTTCTTT; V gene: TRBV5-4; clone size: NA; D gene: NA; J gene: TRBJ1-1
CDR3 protein: CATSDLGADQETQYF; CDR3 DNA: TGTGCCACCAGTGATTTGGGGGCCGACCAAGAGACCCAGTACTTC; V gene: TRBV24-1; clone size: NA; D gene: NA; J gene: TRBJ2-5
CDR3 protein: CASAIPTGTGELFF; CDR3 DNA: TGCGCCAGCGCCATTCCGACTGGGACCGGGGAGCTGTTTTTT; V gene: TRBV10-2; clone size: NA; D gene: NA; J gene: TRBJ2-2
CDR3 protein: CASSEWGQGINYGYTF; CDR3 DNA: TGTGCCAGCAGTGAATGGGGACAGGGGATAAACTATGGCTACACCTTC; V gene: TRBV6-1; clone size: few; D gene: TRBD1; J gene: TRBJ1-2
CDR3 protein: CAWSVLAGGYNEQFF; CDR3 DNA: TGTGCCTGGAGTGTCTTAGCGGGGGGCTACAATGAGCAGTTCTTC; V gene: TRBV30; clone size: once; D gene: TRBD2; J gene: TRBJ2-1
CDR3 protein: CASSIGDIPTEAFF; CDR3 DNA: TGTGCCAGTAGTATAGGAGACATACCAACTGAAGCTTTCTTT; V gene: TRBV19; clone size: once; D gene: NA; J gene: TRBJ1-1
CDR3 protein: CASSYQGIGTDTQYF; CDR3 DNA: TGTGCCAGCAGCTATCAGGGAATAGGCACAGATACGCAGTATTTT; V gene: TRBV7-9; clone size: NA; D gene: NA; J gene: TRBJ2-3
CDR3 protein: CASSPLDRTYEQYF; CDR3 DNA: TGTGCCAGCAGCCCCCTAGACAGGACTTACGAGCAGTACTTC; V gene: TRBV14; clone size: NA; D gene: NA; J gene: TRBJ2-7
CDR3 protein: CASSRETGARGYTF; CDR3 DNA: TGTGCCAGCAGCCGAGAGACAGGGGCGAGAGGCTACACCTTC; V gene: TRBV3-1/TRBV3-2; clone size: NA; D gene: TRBD1; J gene: TRBJ1-2
CDR3 protein: CASSSRASGEKLFF; CDR3 DNA: TGTGCCAGCTCATCAAGGGCCTCGGGGGAAAAACTGTTTTTT; V gene: TRBV18; clone size: NA; D gene: NA; J gene: TRBJ1-4
CDR3 protein: CAISRGDANYGYTF; CDR3 DNA: TGTGCCATCAGTCGAGGAGACGCTAACTATGGCTACACCTTC; V gene: TRBV10-3; clone size: NA; D gene: NA; J gene: TRBJ1-2
CDR3 protein: CASSERVGANVLTF; CDR3 DNA: TGTGCCAGCAGTGAACGGGTTGGGGCCAACGTCCTGACTTTC; V gene: TRBV2; clone size: NA; D gene: NA; J gene: TRBJ2-6
CDR3 protein: CASSSIAGGPRETQYF; CDR3 DNA: TGTGCTAGCAGCTCCATCGCGGGGGGGCCAAGAGAGACCCAGTACTTC; V gene: TRBV7-7; clone size: NA; D gene: TRBD2; J gene: TRBJ2-5
CDR3 protein: CASSPSMTPNYGYTF; CDR3 DNA: TGTGCCAGCAGTCCATCGATGACACCTAACTATGGCTACACCTTC; V gene: TRBV27; clone size: NA; D gene: NA; J gene: TRBJ1-2
CDR3 protein: CASSLKPRPQHF; CDR3 DNA: TGTGCCAGCAGTTTAAAGCCCCGGCCCCAGCATTTT; V gene: TRBV28; clone size: NA; D gene: NA; J gene: TRBJ1-5
CDR3 protein: CASSVSGTADEKLFF; CDR3 DNA: TGTGCCAGCAGCGTATCCGGGACAGCGGATGAAAAACTGTTTTTT; V gene: TRBV9; clone size: NA; D gene: TRBD1; J gene: TRBJ1-4
CDR3 protein: CASSREFEAFF; CDR3 DNA: TGTGCCAGCAGTAGGGAGTTTGAAGCTTTCTTT; V gene: TRBV28; clone size: NA; D gene: NA; J gene: TRBJ1-1
CDR3 protein: CASSPTWAGGGTEAFF; CDR3 DNA: TGCGCCAGCAGCCCAACTTGGGCAGGGGGCGGCACTGAAGCTTTCTTT; V gene: TRBV4-1; clone size: NA; D gene: TRBD1; J gene: TRBJ1-1
CDR3 protein: CASSVRTGDSDTQYF; CDR3 DNA: TGTGCCAGCAGCGTTCGTACGGGTGATTCAGATACGCAGTATTTT; V gene: TRBV11-2; clone size: NA; D gene: NA; J gene: TRBJ2-3
CDR3 protein: CASSASSTDTQYF; CDR3 DNA: TGTGCCAGTAGTGCTAGCAGCACAGATACGCAGTATTTT; V gene: TRBV19; clone size: NA; D gene: NA; J gene: TRBJ2-3
CDR3 protein: CASSYLPVYEQYF; CDR3 DNA: TGTGCCAGCAGTTACTTGCCGGTCTACGAGCAGTACTTC; V gene: TRBV6-2/TRBV6-3; clone size: NA; D gene: NA; J gene: TRBJ2-7
CDR3 protein: CASSRPAGNGYNEQFF; CDR3 DNA: TGTGCCAGTAGTAGGCCAGCGGGAAACGGCTACAATGAGCAGTTCTTC; V gene: TRBV19; clone size: few; D gene: TRBD2; J gene: TRBJ2-1
CDR3 protein: CASSQGGLEQYF; CDR3 DNA: TGCGCCAGCAGCCAAGGGGGGCTCGAGCAGTACTTC; V gene: TRBV4-1; clone size: few; D gene: NA; J gene: TRBJ2-7
CDR3 protein: CASSFILAGGPFTTDTQYF; CDR3 DNA: TGTGCCAGCAGCTTCATACTAGCGGGAGGCCCCTTCACCACAGATACGCAGTATTTT; V gene: TRBV7-3; clone size: NA; D gene: TRBD2; J gene: TRBJ2-3
CDR3 protein: CASTTPNTDTQYF; CDR3 DNA: TGTGCCAGCACAACACCCAACACAGATACGCAGTATTTT; V gene: TRBV6-5; clone size: NA; D gene: NA; J gene: TRBJ2-3
CDR3 protein: CASSADRGEAFF; CDR3 DNA: TGTGCCAGCAGCGCCGACAGGGGCGAAGCTTTCTTT; V gene: TRBV9; clone size: NA; D gene: TRBD1; J gene: TRBJ1-1
CDR3 protein: CASSFLQGDLYNEQFF; CDR3 DNA: TGTGCCAGCAGTTTTTTACAGGGAGATCTCTACAATGAGCAGTTCTTC; V gene: TRBV21-1; clone size: NA; D gene: NA; J gene: TRBJ2-1
CDR3 protein: CASSEAARGQDGYTF; CDR3 DNA: TGTGCCAGCAGTGAAGCGGCCAGGGGGCAGGATGGCTACACCTTC; V gene: TRBV6-1; clone size: once; D gene: TRBD1; J gene: TRBJ1-2
CDR3 protein: CASSLNRNQPQHF; CDR3 DNA: TGTGCCAGTAGTTTAAACAGGAATCAGCCCCAGCATTTT; V gene: TRBV19; clone size: NA; D gene: NA; J gene: TRBJ1-5